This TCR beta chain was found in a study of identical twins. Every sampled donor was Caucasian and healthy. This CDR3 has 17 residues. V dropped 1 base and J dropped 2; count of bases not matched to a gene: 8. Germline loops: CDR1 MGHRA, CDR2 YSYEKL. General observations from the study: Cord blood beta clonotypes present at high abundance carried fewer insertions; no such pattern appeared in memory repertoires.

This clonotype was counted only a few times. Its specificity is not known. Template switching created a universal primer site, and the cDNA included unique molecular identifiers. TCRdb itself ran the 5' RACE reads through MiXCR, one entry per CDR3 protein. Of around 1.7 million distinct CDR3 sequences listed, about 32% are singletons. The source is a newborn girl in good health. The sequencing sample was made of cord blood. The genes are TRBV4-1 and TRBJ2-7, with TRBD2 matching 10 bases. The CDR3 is CASSQGLAGGNPYEQYF. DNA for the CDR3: TGCGCCAGCAGCCAAGGGTTAGCGGGGGGCAATCCCTACGAGCAGTACTTC.